This TCR beta chain appears in the sequencing data of a study of T cells in Graves' hyperthyroidism and ophthalmopathy. Using RNA transcripts as the source, TCR beta CDR3 regions were amplified. HTBI primers were used for first-round RT-PCR of the TCR CDR3. Each CDR3 protein is one row after TCRdb ran MiXCR on the multiplex PCR reads. Here the sample spans around 700,000 distinct CDR3 sequences, 35% being singletons. This clonotype was seen at least ten times. The CDR3 has 12 residues. CDR1 and CDR2 (germline): MGHDK, SYGVNS. Trimming left V 6 bases short and J 6 bases short, with 6 bases between. This receptor was taken from a woman aged 40 to 49 with Graves' hyperthyroidism. The specimen sequenced was blood. The genes are TRBV25-1 and TRBJ1-6; no firm D call. The CDR3 DNA reads as TGTGCCAGCAGGGGGATTAATTCACCCCTCCACTTT. Protein product: CASRGINSPLHF.